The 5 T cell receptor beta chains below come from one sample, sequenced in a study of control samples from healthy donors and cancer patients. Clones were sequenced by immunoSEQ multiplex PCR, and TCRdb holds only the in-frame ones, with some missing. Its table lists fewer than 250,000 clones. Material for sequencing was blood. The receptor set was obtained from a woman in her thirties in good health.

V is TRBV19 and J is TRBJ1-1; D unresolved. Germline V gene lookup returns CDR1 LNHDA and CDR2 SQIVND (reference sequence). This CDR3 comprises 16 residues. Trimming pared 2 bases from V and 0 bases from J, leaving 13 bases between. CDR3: CASSIPFDGLNTEAFF. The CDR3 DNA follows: TGTGCCAGTAGTATACCCTTCGACGGATTGAACACTGAAGCTTTCTTT.

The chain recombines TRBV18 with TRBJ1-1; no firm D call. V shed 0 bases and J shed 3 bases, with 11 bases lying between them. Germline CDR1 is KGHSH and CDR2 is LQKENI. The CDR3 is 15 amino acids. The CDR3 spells CASSPPSQWDTEAFF. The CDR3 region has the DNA TGTGCCAGCTCACCACCGTCACAGTGGGACACTGAAGCTTTCTTT.

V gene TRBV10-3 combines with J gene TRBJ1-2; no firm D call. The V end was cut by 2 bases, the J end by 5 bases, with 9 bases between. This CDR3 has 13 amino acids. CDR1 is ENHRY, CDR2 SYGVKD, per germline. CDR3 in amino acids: CAISETVLYGYTF. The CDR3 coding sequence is TGTGCCATCAGTGAGACGGTTCTATATGGCTACACCTTC.

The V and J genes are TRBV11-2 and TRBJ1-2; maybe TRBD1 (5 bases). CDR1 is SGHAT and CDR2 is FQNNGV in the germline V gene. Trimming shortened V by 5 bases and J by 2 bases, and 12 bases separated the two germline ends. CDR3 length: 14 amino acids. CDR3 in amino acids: CASSRNRDNYGYTF. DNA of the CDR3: TGTGCCAGCAGCCGTAACCGGGACAACTATGGCTACACCTTC.

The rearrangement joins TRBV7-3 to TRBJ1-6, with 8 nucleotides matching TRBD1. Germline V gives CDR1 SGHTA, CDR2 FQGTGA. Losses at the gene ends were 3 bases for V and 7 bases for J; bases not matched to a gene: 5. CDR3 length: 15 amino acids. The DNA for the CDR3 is TGTGCCAGCAGCTTCGGGGGACAGGAAAATTCACCCCTCCACTTT. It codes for CASSFGGQENSPLHF.